The present TCR beta chain was sequenced within a study of regulatory T cells in long-lasting Graves disease. CDR3 regions were amplified by Arm-PCR using iRepertoire HTBI primers to build TCR beta libraries. TCRdb redid the calling of the multiplex PCR reads with MiXCR, one entry per CDR3 protein. The sample yields around 400,000 distinct CDR3 sequences, roughly 20% seen once. This clonotype showed up many times. The time point here: persistent/refractory GD, antithyroid drugs over 5 years with positive TRAb. Researchers made the TCR library from RNA that was extracted from PBMCs. Unmatched junction bases numbered 3, after V lost 7 bases and J lost 1 base. The CDR3 covers 13 residues. CDR1 and CDR2 (germline): MDHEN, SYDVKM.

This chain links TRBV28 with TRBJ2-5; 7 nucleotides line up with TRBD1. Sequences were derived from peripheral blood mononuclear cells (PBMCs), sampled when the disease was refractory, from a patient treated with antithyroid drugs. The clonotype comes from a woman in her thirties or forties with Graves disease. The CDR3 region has the DNA TGTGCCAGCAAGGACAGGTTCCAAGAGACCCAGTACTTC. It yields the protein CASKDRFQETQYF.